The 25 T cell receptor beta chains below all came from one sample that was sequenced in a study of T cell repertoires in cytomegalovirus infection. Their antigen targets remain unknown. TCRdb fed the reads into MiXCR, producing one record per CDR3 protein. Of around 900,000 distinct CDR3 sequences listed, under 40% are singletons. This material consisted of cultured CD8+ T cells from PBMCs, taken from culture after CMV antigen stimulation. All receptors come from a human donor in good health (CMV status not recorded). Some clones in this sample may be carry-over from other donors' samples.

J is TRBJ2-1 and V is TRBV7-9; the D is unclear. CDR3 length equals 12 residues. Per germline, CDR1 SEHNR and CDR2 FQNEAQ (reference sequence). V lost 5 bases, J lost 16 bases, and 18 bases lay in between. CDR3 amino acids: CASSLPRLPLFF. In DNA form, the CDR3 reads TGTGCCAGCAGCCTACCTCGTTTGCCCCTCTTCTTC.

The chain is built from TRBV7-9 and TRBJ1-5; D gene unclear. The CDR3 consists of 14 residues. Germline lookup yields CDR1 SEHNR and CDR2 FQNEAQ (reference sequence). V shed 5 bases and J shed 6 bases, with 14 bases lying between them. Here the CDR3 reads CASSHSGVRQPQHF. CDR3 bases: TGTGCCAGCAGCCACTCTGGGGTCCGTCAGCCCCAGCATTTT.

CDR3 in DNA: TGTGCCAGCAGCCGTACAAGGGGGGCTGGCACAGATACGCAGTATTTT. Residues: CASSRTRGAGTDTQYF. The V call is TRBV6-2 or TRBV6-3, the J call TRBJ2-3, with D perhaps matching TRBD1 or TRBD2 (6 bases each). V lost 6 bases and J 1 base, leaving 17 bases between the germline ends. The CDR3 has 16 amino acids. Germline loops: CDR1 MNHEY, CDR2 SVGEGT.

The chain is built from TRBV20-1 and TRBJ1-1; D possibly corresponds to TRBD1 (5 bases). Trimming stripped 3 bases from V and 6 bases from J, with 14 bases between. CDR3 size: 13 residues. Germline V gene data show CDR1 as DFQATT and CDR2 as SNEGSKA (reference sequence). The CDR3 sequence is CSARVLGGPEAFF. The DNA for the CDR3 is TGCAGTGCTAGGGTCCTGGGGGGACCTGAAGCTTTCTTT.

This clonotype was counted between two and nine times. The chain joins TRBV20-1 to TRBJ2-2; D unresolved. This CDR3 is built from 12 residues. Trimming left V 1 base short and J 5 bases short, with 5 bases between. CDR1 is DFQATT, CDR2 SNEGSKA, per germline (reference sequence). In DNA form, the CDR3 reads TGCAGTGCTAGAGTGGTAACCGGGGAGCTGTTTTTT. Its translation: CSARVVTGELFF.

V is TRBV6-2 or TRBV6-3 and J is TRBJ2-7, with D possibly matching TRBD1 (6 bases). The V and J ends lost 2 bases and 7 bases respectively, with 9 bases between them. The CDR3 length is 12 residues. Germline assignment: CDR1 MNHEY and CDR2 SVGEGT. As DNA, the CDR3 is TGTGCCAGCAGTTACAACAGGGAAGAGCAGTACGTC. Translation gives CASSYNREEQYV.

The J gene is TRBJ1-1, the V gene TRBV29-1; perhaps TRBD1 as D (5 bases). The V gene lost 7 bases and the J gene lost 1 base, with 13 bases spanning the gap. The CDR3 consists of 13 residues. The germline CDR1 and CDR2 sequences are SQVTM and ANQGSEA. The chain's CDR3 is CSAQTVSNTEAFF. The CDR3 DNA reads as TGCAGCGCCCAGACAGTATCGAACACTGAAGCTTTCTTT. Full variable domain (outside the CDR3, taken from reference TRBV29-1 and TRBJ1-1): SAVISQKPSRDICQRGTSLTIQCQVDSQVTMMFWYRQQPGQSLTLIATANQGSEATYESGFVIDKFPISRPNLTFSTLTVSNMSPEDSSIYLCSAQTVSNTEAFFGQGTRLTVV.

This clonotype was seen repeatedly, ten times or more. The rearrangement joins TRBV12-3 or TRBV12-4 to TRBJ2-7; D is ambiguous. Trimming shortened V by 1 base and J by 2 bases, and 6 bases separated the two germline ends. This CDR3 has 13 residues. The CDR3 sequence: CASSLGVAYEQYV. In nucleotides, the CDR3 is TGTGCCAGCAGTTTAGGGGTAGCCTACGAGCAGTACGTC.

J is TRBJ2-5 and V is TRBV5-5, with D possibly being TRBD2 (5 bases). V was trimmed by 4 bases and J by 12 bases, leaving 31 bases between them. CDR3 length equals 17 residues. Germline V gives CDR1 SGHKS, CDR2 YYEKEE (reference sequence). The CDR3 region has the DNA TGTGCCAGCAGCATCATCTGGAGGCTAGGACCACAAGAGGAGGAGTACTTC. As protein: CASSIIWRLGPQEEEYF.

V usage is TRBV27 and J usage is TRBJ1-2; maybe TRBD1 (5 bases). CDR3 length: 13 residues. In germline, CDR1 is MNHEY, CDR2 SMNVEV (reference sequence). V was cut by 5 bases and J by 5 bases, with 12 bases left in between. CDR3 nucleotides: TGTGCCAGCAGTGCTAAGGGGTTATATGGCTACACCTTC. Its protein is CASSAKGLYGYTF.

V usage is TRBV6-6 and J usage is TRBJ2-2; D gene uncertain. Germline V gene lookup returns CDR1 MNHNY and CDR2 SVGAGI (reference sequence). Trimming shortened V by 3 bases and J by 2 bases, and 10 bases separated the two germline ends. The CDR3 is made up of 15 amino acids. CDR3 nucleotide sequence: TGTGCCAGCAGTTATGAGCCGATAAACACCGGGGAGCTGTTTTTT. Amino acid sequence: CASSYEPINTGELFF.

This CDR3 is CASSPGSPRGEAFF. The DNA for the CDR3 is TGTGCCAGCAGTCCCGGGTCCCCTAGGGGGGAAGCTTTCTTT. The gene calls are TRBV27 and TRBJ1-1, with a tentative D call TRBD1 (6 bases). Germline CDR1 is MNHEY and CDR2 is SMNVEV (reference sequence). Trimming removed 5 bases at V and 8 bases at J, with 18 bases between. The CDR3 sequence is 14 residues long.

The chain joins TRBV20-1 to TRBJ1-1, with D possibly TRBD1 on 6 matching bases. The CDR3 is made up of 14 amino acids. Germline V gives CDR1 DFQATT, CDR2 SNEGSKA (reference sequence). V lost 2 bases and J lost 0, with 10 bases in between. In nucleotides, the CDR3 is TGCAGTGCTAGACAACAGGGCATGAACACTGAAGCTTTCTTT. It codes for CSARQQGMNTEAFF.

The table lists this clonotype with a few counts. The chain couples TRBV6-2 or TRBV6-3 to TRBJ2-1; D gene uncertain. Germline V gene lookup returns CDR1 MNHEY and CDR2 SVGEGT. The CDR3 is made up of 16 amino acids. Trimming stripped 7 bases from V and 0 bases from J, with 16 bases between. The DNA for the CDR3 is TGTGCCAGCAATCGCAGGCTATCGGGCTCCTACAATGAGCAGTTCTTC. Translating gives CASNRRLSGSYNEQFF.

This clonotype was recorded at least ten times. V usage is TRBV4-1 and J usage is TRBJ2-5; D may be TRBD1 (6 bases). Germline CDR1 and CDR2: MGHRA and YSYEKL. V lost 3 bases and J lost 5, with 7 bases in between. The CDR3 runs to 12 residues. CDR3 sequence reads: CASSQGAETQYF. CDR3 nucleotide sequence: TGCGCCAGCAGCCAGGGGGCCGAGACCCAGTACTTC.

This clonotype was found a few times. J is TRBJ1-1 and V is TRBV25-1; D may be TRBD1 (5 bases). Trimming pared 4 bases from V and 8 bases from J, leaving 11 bases between. Germline CDR1 is MGHDK and CDR2 is SYGVNS. CDR3 length equals 12 residues. CDR3 loop: CASSVRRDEAFF. Written as DNA, the CDR3 is TGTGCCAGCAGTGTCCGCCGGGACGAAGCTTTCTTT.

This clonotype has just a few counts. An end of the junction differs from the germline gene, which may be a read error. The chain joins TRBV12-3 or TRBV12-4 to TRBJ1-5, with a weak D call TRBD1 (6 bases). This CDR3 comprises 14 residues. The CDR3 here is CASSLQGRNRPQHF. CDR3 DNA: TGTGCCAGCAGTCTACAGGGCCGGAATCGGCCCCAGCATTTT.

In its sample, this clonotype was seen a few times. The V gene is TRBV19, the J gene TRBJ2-1; 7 nucleotides match TRBD1. V lost 8 bases to trimming and J lost 7 bases; unmatched junction nucleotides: 8. CDR1 is LNHDA, CDR2 SQIVND, per germline (reference sequence). CDR3 length equals 13 residues. The CDR3 bases are TGTGCCAGTTGGAAGAGGGGGCTTAATGAGCAGTTCTTC. Encoded protein: CASWKRGLNEQFF.

The chain employs TRBV27 and TRBJ2-7, with D perhaps TRBD1 (5 bases). Germline V gene data show CDR1 as MNHEY and CDR2 as SMNVEV (reference sequence). V lost 2 bases and J 0 bases, leaving 11 bases between the germline ends. CDR3 length: 15 residues. The DNA of the CDR3 is TGTGCCAGCAGTTTAGGGGCCCCGAGCTCCTACGAGCAGTACTTC. As protein: CASSLGAPSSYEQYF.

The chain employs TRBV19 and TRBJ2-2, with D tentatively TRBD1 or TRBD2 (5 bases each). Germline loops: CDR1 LNHDA, CDR2 SQIVND (reference sequence). V was trimmed by 3 bases and J by 4 bases, leaving 9 bases between them. The CDR3 runs to 14 residues. This CDR3 reads CASSIVGTTGELFF. DNA of the CDR3: TGTGCCAGTAGTATTGTGGGGACCACCGGGGAGCTGTTTTTT.

With regard to this clonotype: A clone one base away is much larger, so this may be a read error. The chain joins TRBV12-3 or TRBV12-4 to TRBJ1-1, with D uncertain. The V and J ends lost 2 bases and 6 bases respectively, with 7 bases between them. The CDR3 is made up of 12 amino acids. CDR3 sequence reads: CASSLSRPEAFF. Written as DNA, the CDR3 is TGTGCCAGCAGTTTAAGTCGACCTGAAGCTTTCTTT.

The chain recombines TRBV20-1 with TRBJ2-1, with D possibly being TRBD1 (6 bases). The germline V gene has CDR1 DFQATT and CDR2 SNEGSKA (reference sequence). This CDR3 comprises 16 residues. Trimming removed 3 bases from V and 0 bases from J, with 15 bases in between. This chain's CDR3 is CSARAQGRSSYNEQFF. For the CDR3, the DNA is TGCAGTGCTAGGGCACAGGGAAGGTCCTCCTACAATGAGCAGTTCTTC.

The V and J genes are TRBV27 and TRBJ2-7; TRBD1 matches 8 bases. With 3 bases clipped from V and 7 bases from J, the junction kept 5 bases outside the gene matches. The germline gives CDR1 MNHEY, CDR2 SMNVEV (reference sequence). The CDR3 spans 13 residues. CDR3 sequence (DNA): TGTGCCAGCAGTTTGGGACAGGCTATGGAGCAGTACTTC. It codes for CASSLGQAMEQYF.

This clonotype was detected only a few times. CDR3 sequence reads: CASSLQGANNEQFF. In DNA, the CDR3 is TGTGCCAGCAGTTTGCAGGGGGCAAACAATGAGCAGTTCTTC. The J gene is TRBJ2-1, the V gene TRBV27; TRBD1 aligns across 8 bases. Germline V gene sequence: CDR1 MNHEY, CDR2 SMNVEV (reference sequence). With V trimmed by 3 bases and J by 5 bases, 3 bases remained unmatched. CDR3 size: 14 residues.

V is TRBV28 and J is TRBJ2-7; D is unresolved. Germline V gives CDR1 MDHEN, CDR2 SYDVKM. V was cut by 5 bases and J by 6 bases, with 14 bases left in between. The CDR3 extends over 13 amino acids. The DNA for the CDR3 is TGTGCCAGCAGTCTGGGCGACTTACGCGAGCAGTACGTC. Amino acids: CASSLGDLREQYV.